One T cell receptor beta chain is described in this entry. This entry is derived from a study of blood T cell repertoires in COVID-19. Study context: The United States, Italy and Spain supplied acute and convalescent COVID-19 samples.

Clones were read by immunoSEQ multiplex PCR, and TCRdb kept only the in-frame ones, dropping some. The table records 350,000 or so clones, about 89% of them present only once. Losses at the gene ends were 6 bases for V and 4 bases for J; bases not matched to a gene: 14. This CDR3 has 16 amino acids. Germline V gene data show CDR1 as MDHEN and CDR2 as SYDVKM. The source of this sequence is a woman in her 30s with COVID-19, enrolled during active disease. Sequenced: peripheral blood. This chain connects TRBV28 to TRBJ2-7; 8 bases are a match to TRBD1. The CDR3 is CASRRNLGQGQYEQYF. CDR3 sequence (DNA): TGTGCCAGCAGAAGAAATTTAGGACAGGGACAATACGAGCAGTACTTC.